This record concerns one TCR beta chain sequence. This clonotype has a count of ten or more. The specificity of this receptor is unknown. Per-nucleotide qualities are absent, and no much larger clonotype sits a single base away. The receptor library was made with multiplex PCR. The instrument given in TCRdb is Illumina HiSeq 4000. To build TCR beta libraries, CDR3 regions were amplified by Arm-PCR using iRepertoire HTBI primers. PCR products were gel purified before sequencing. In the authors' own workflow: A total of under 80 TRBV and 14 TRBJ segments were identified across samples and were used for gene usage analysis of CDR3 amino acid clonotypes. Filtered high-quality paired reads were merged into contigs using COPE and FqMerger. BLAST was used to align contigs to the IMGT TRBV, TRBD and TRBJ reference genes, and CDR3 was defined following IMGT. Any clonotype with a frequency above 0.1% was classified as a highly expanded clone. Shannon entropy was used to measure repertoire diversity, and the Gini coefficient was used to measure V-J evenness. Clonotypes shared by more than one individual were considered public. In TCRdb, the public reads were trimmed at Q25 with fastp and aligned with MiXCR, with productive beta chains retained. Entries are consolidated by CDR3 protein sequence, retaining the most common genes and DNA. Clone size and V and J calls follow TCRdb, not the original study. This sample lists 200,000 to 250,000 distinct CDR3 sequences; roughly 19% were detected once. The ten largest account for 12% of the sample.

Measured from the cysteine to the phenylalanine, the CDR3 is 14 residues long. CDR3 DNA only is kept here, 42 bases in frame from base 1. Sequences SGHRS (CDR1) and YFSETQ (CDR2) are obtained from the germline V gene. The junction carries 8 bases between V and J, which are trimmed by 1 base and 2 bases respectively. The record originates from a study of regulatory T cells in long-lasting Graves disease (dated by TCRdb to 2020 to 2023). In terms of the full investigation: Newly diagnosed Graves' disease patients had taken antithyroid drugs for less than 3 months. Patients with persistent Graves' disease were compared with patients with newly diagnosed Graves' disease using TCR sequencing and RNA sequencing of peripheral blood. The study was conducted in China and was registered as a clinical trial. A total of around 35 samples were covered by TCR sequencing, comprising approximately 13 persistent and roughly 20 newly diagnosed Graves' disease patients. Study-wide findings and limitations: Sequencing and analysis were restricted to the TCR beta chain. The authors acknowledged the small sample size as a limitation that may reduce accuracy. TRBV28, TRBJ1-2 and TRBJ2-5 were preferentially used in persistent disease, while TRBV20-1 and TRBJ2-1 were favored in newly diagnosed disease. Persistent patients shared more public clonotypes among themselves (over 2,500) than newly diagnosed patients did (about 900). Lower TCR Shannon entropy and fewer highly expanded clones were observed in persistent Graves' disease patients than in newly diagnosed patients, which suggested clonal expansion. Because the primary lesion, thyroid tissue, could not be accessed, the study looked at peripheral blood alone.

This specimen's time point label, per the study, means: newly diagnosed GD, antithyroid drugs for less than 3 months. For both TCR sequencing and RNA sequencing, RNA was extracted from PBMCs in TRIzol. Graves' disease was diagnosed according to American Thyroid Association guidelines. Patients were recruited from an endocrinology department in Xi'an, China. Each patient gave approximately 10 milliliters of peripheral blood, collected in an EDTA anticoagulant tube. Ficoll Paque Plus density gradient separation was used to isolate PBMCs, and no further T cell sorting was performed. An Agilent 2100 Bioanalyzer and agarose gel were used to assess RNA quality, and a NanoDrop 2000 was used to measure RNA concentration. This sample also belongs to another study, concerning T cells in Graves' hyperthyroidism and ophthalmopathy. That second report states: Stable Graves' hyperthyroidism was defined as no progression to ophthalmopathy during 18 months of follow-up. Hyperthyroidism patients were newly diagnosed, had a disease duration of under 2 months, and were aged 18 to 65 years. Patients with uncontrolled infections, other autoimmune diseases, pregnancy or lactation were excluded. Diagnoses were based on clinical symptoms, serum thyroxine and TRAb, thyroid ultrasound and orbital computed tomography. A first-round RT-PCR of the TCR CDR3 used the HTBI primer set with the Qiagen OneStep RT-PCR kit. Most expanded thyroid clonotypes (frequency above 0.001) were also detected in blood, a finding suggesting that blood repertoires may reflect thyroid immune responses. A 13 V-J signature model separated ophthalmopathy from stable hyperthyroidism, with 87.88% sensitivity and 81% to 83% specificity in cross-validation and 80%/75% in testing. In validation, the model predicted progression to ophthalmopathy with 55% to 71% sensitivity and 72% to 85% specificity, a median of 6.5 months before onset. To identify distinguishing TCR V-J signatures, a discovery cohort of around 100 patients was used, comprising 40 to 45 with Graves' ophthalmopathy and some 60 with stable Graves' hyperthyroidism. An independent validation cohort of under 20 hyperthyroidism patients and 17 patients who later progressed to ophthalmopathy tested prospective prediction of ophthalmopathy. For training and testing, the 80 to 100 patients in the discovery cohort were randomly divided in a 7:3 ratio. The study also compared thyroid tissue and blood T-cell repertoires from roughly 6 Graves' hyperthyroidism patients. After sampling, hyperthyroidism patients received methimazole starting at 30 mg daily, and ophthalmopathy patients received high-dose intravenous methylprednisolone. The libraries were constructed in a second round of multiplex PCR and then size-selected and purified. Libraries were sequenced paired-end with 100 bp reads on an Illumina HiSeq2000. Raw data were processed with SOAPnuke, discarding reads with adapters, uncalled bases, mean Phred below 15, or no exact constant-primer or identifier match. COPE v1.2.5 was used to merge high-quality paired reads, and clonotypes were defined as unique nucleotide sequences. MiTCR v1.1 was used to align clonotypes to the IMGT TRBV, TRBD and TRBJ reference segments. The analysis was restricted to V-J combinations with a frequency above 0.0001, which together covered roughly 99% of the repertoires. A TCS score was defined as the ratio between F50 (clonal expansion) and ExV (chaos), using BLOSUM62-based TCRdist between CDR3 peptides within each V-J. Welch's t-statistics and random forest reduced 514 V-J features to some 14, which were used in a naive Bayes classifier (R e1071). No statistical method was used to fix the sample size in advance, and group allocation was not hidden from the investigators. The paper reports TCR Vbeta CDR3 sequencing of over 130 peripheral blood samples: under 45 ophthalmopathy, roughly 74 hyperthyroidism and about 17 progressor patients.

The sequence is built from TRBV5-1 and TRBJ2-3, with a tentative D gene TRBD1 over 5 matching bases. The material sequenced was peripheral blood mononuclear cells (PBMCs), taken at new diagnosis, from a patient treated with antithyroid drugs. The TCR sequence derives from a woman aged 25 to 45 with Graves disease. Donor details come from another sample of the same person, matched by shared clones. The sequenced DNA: TGCGCCAGCAGCTTGCAGGGCCCCACAGATACGCAGTATTTT. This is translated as CASSLQGPTDTQYF.